This T cell receptor (beta chain) was recovered during a study of tumor T cells in aggressive B-cell lymphoma (dated by TCRdb to about 2017). With regard to this clone: Its antigen target is currently unknown. No qualities accompany the bases; no much larger clone lies one base away.

The library came from the immunoSEQ multiplex PCR assay. TCRdb limited this immuneACCESS table to in-frame rearrangements with V and J called. A share of clones is missing; checked studies link under half to unresolved V genes, and the rest is unexplained. This sample has about 3,500 clones in its table, and 94% of those were observed once. 2% to 2.5% of the sample is in the top ten clones. Trimming at the junction amounts to 0 bases on V and 6 bases on J, and the germline ends lie 16 bases apart. The CDR3 covers 15 residues, taking in both the cysteine and the phenylalanine. Kept here is only the CDR3 DNA, which spans 45 bases and is read in frame from base 1. Via the germline V gene, CDR1 is SGDLS and CDR2 YYNGEE.

Here the chain combines TRBV9 and TRBJ2-7; the D segment cannot be called with confidence. Sequenced sample: tumor tissue. This TCR derives from an adult with diffuse large B cell lymphoma. The DNA reads as follows: TGTGCCAGCAGCGTAGAAGTGCAGCCAGGCTCCGAGCAGTACTTC. It codes for CASSVEVQPGSEQYF. Reference TRBV9 and TRBJ2-7 genes cover what lies past the CDR3, so the full variable domain is DSGVTQTPKHLITATGQRVTLRCSPRSGDLSVYWYQQSLDQGLQFLIQYYNGEERAKGNILERFSAQQFPDLHSELNLSSLELGDSALYFCASSVEVQPGSEQYFGPGTRLTVT.